These T cell receptor beta chains were read from a single sample in a study of response to subunit inactivated influenza vaccine. MiXCR, run by TCRdb on the RT-PCR reads, gives a single entry per CDR3 protein. Here the sample spans around 570,000 distinct CDR3 sequences, roughly 12% being singletons. This sample was shared with a second study, whose subject was T cells expressing NK-cell markers.

The sample consisted of PBMCs from blood, taken on the day of vaccination. Receptor source: a man aged 50 to 60 who received an inactivated influenza vaccine. The CDR3 runs from the conserved cysteine through the conserved F or W. Fields, in order: V gene, clone size, D gene, J gene, CDR3 protein, CDR3 DNA. D genes are given only for firm matches. Rows may omit the clone size; those that give it use once, few, many or a size class.

TRBV12-3/TRBV12-4	few	TRBD2	TRBJ2-1	CASGASGGDNEQFF	TGTGCCAGCGGGGCTAGCGGGGGGGACAATGAGCAGTTCTTC
TRBV6-1	few	.	TRBJ1-6	CASKNPGTEVYSPLHF	TGTGCCAGCAAAAACCCCGGGACCGAGGTTTATTCACCCCTCCACTTT
TRBV7-9	.	.	TRBJ1-3	CASGRSGNTIYF	TGTGCCAGCGGGCGCTCTGGAAACACCATATATTTT
TRBV5-1	few	.	TRBJ2-3	CASSSGLWVTDTQYF	TGCGCCAGCAGCTCGGGACTTTGGGTCACAGATACGCAGTATTTT
TRBV4-2	few	TRBD1	TRBJ2-7	CASSQKDRASFEQYF	TGTGCCAGCAGCCAGAAGGACAGGGCTTCGTTCGAGCAGTACTTC
TRBV6-2/TRBV6-3	.	TRBD2	TRBJ2-4	CATGTSGVAKNIQYF	TGTGCCACCGGGACTAGCGGGGTAGCCAAAAACATTCAGTACTTC
TRBV6-2/TRBV6-3	few	.	TRBJ2-2	CASSYPVLAEINTGELFF	TGTGCCAGCAGTTACCCCGTACTGGCGGAAATTAACACCGGGGAGCTGTTTTTT
TRBV3-1	many	.	TRBJ2-2	CASSPLYGNTGELFF	TGTGCCAGCAGCCCTCTCTATGGAAACACCGGGGAGCTGTTTTTT
TRBV30	.	.	TRBJ2-2	CAWYAGTGELFF	TGTGCCTGGTATGCCGGCACCGGGGAGCTGTTTTTT
TRBV6-2/TRBV6-3	.	TRBD1	TRBJ2-1	CASSRIRGQANEQFF	TGTGCCAGCAGTCGTATTAGGGGGCAGGCCAATGAGCAGTTCTTC
TRBV4-1	.	.	TRBJ2-2	CASSQSGYRDTGELFF	TGCGCCAGCAGCCAATCAGGGTATCGGGACACCGGGGAGCTGTTTTTT
TRBV4-2	few	TRBD1	TRBJ1-3	CASSQDPGGWGNTIYF	TGTGCCAGCAGCCAAGATCCAGGGGGATGGGGAAACACCATATATTTT
TRBV7-2	.	.	TRBJ2-2	CASSFTDLGTGELFF	TGTGCCAGCAGCTTCACAGATCTGGGGACCGGGGAGCTGTTTTTT
TRBV9	.	TRBD1	TRBJ1-1	CASSGRDSLNTEAFF	TGTGCCAGCAGCGGCCGGGACAGCTTGAACACTGAAGCTTTCTTT
TRBV24-1	few	TRBD2	TRBJ2-1	CATSETGTSGNNEQFF	TGTGCCACCAGTGAGACCGGGACTAGTGGGAACAATGAGCAGTTCTTC
TRBV7-9	many	.	TRBJ2-1	CASSFFSYNEQFF	TGTGCCAGCAGCTTCTTCTCCTACAATGAGCAGTTCTTC
TRBV20-1	.	.	TRBJ2-5	CSARGGWGETQYF	TGCAGTGCTAGAGGAGGGTGGGGGGAGACCCAGTACTTC
TRBV11-2	many	.	TRBJ2-1	CASSLYLAKQSYNEQFF	TGTGCCAGCAGCTTATATCTAGCCAAGCAGTCCTACAATGAGCAGTTCTTC
TRBV4-2	few	.	TRBJ2-2	CASSQDSVGRGTGELFF	TGTGCCAGCAGCCAAGATAGTGTGGGCAGAGGGACCGGGGAGCTGTTTTTT
TRBV20-1	.	TRBD2	TRBJ2-2	CSARGSGGTGELFF	TGCAGTGCCCGCGGGAGCGGTGGCACCGGGGAGCTGTTTTTT
TRBV3-1	.	.	TRBJ1-1	CASSQSGTGNTEAFF	TGTGCCAGCAGCCAATCAGGGACGGGGAACACTGAAGCTTTCTTT
TRBV20-1	.	.	TRBJ1-5	CSARSAGNQPQHF	TGCAGTGCTCGCTCAGCGGGGAATCAGCCCCAGCATTTT
TRBV20-1	.	.	TRBJ2-5	CSAAGAFQETQYF	TGCAGTGCGGCGGGGGCCTTCCAAGAGACCCAGTACTTC
TRBV12-3/TRBV12-4	few	.	TRBJ1-5	CASSLYQPQHF	TGTGCCAGCAGTCTCTATCAGCCCCAGCATTTT
TRBV4-2	.	TRBD1	TRBJ1-2	CASSTGTGPNYGYTF	TGTGCCAGCAGCACGGGGACAGGTCCTAACTATGGCTACACCTTC
TRBV27	few	.	TRBJ2-7	CASSNHRAGEYEQYF	TGTGCCAGCAGCAATCATCGGGCAGGGGAATACGAGCAGTACTTC
TRBV11-2	many	TRBD1	TRBJ2-7	CASSLDPWTGDEQYF	TGTGCCAGCAGCTTAGATCCGTGGACAGGAGACGAGCAGTACTTC
TRBV24-1	.	.	TRBJ2-1	CATSDWTREQFF	TGTGCCACCAGTGATTGGACTCGGGAGCAGTTCTTC
TRBV2	.	.	TRBJ1-2	CASLGPSGVYGYTF	TGTGCCAGCCTAGGGCCATCGGGGGTCTATGGCTACACCTTC
TRBV5-1	.	TRBD2	TRBJ2-1	CASSLDLAGADEQFF	TGCGCCAGCAGCTTGGATCTAGCGGGGGCGGATGAGCAGTTCTTC
TRBV28	.	.	TRBJ2-7	CASSPSTGGLRGEQYF	TGTGCCAGCAGTCCGTCCACCGGAGGGCTGAGGGGTGAGCAGTACTTC
TRBV20-1	few	.	TRBJ1-5	CSASTKTALSNQPQHF	TGCAGTGCTAGTACTAAGACAGCTCTTAGCAATCAGCCCCAGCATTTT
TRBV20-1	few	.	TRBJ2-7	CSAWSETLTGEQYF	TGCAGTGCTTGGTCAGAGACCCTAACGGGCGAGCAGTACTTC
TRBV7-9	.	.	TRBJ2-2	CASSLAGGGSTGELFF	TGTGCCAGCAGCCTAGCCGGGGGAGGAAGCACCGGGGAGCTGTTTTTT
TRBV5-5	many	TRBD1	TRBJ2-3	CASRRDRVRTDTQYF	TGTGCCAGCAGACGGGACAGGGTGCGCACAGATACGCAGTATTTT
TRBV11-2	.	.	TRBJ2-3	CASSLGAEDTQYF	TGTGCCAGCAGCTTAGGGGCGGAGGATACGCAGTATTTT
TRBV7-2	few	TRBD2	TRBJ2-1	CASSLAQRGEQFF	TGTGCCAGCAGCTTAGCGCAGCGGGGGGAGCAGTTCTTC
TRBV20-1	.	.	TRBJ2-3	CCAPTGFKADTQYF	TGCTGTGCCCCGACGGGGTTCAAGGCAGATACGCAGTATTTT
TRBV20-1	few	.	TRBJ2-1	CSARGSLQSSYNEQFF	TGCAGTGCTAGGGGTTCTCTCCAGAGCTCCTACAATGAGCAGTTCTTC
TRBV5-1	.	TRBD2	TRBJ2-1	CASSLSFAGVSYNEQFF	TGCGCCAGCAGCTTGTCATTCGCGGGAGTTTCCTACAATGAGCAGTTCTTC
TRBV5-1	.	TRBD1	TRBJ1-1	CASAQRGQGGTEAFF	TGCGCCAGCGCCCAAAGGGGGCAGGGGGGCACTGAAGCTTTCTTT
TRBV4-3	.	TRBD2	TRBJ2-5	CASSQVAGGAETQYF	TGCGCCAGCAGCCAAGTTGCGGGAGGGGCTGAGACCCAGTACTTC
TRBV7-9	few	TRBD2	TRBJ2-3	CASSGGTSGRTDTQYF	TGTGCCAGCAGCGGAGGAACTAGCGGGAGAACAGATACGCAGTATTTT
TRBV5-1	.	.	TRBJ2-1	CASRLSGPNNEQFF	TGCGCCAGCAGGTTAAGCGGCCCCAACAATGAGCAGTTCTTC
TRBV5-1	few	.	TRBJ2-2	CASSDGVTGELFF	TGCGCCAGCAGCGACGGAGTGACCGGGGAGCTGTTTTTT
TRBV28	many	.	TRBJ2-2	CASSSVNTGELFF	TGTGCCAGCAGCTCGGTAAACACCGGGGAGCTGTTTTTT
TRBV4-3	.	.	TRBJ2-1	CASREGLMIASSSYNEQFF	TGCGCCAGCAGGGAAGGATTAATGATAGCGTCCAGCTCCTACAATGAGCAGTTCTTC
TRBV12-3/TRBV12-4	.	.	TRBJ1-2	CASRDTGSLFTNYGYTF	TGTGCCAGCAGGGACACAGGGAGCCTATTTACTAACTATGGCTACACCTTC
TRBV6-2/TRBV6-3	.	.	TRBJ1-1	CASSTQGLTPERAFF	TGTGCCAGCAGTACACAGGGACTGACCCCGGAAAGAGCTTTCTTT
TRBV29-1	many	.	TRBJ2-3	CSVAGTIDTQYF	TGCAGCGTGGCTGGGACAATAGATACGCAGTATTTT
TRBV21-1	few	.	TRBJ2-2	CASSKGEDTGELFF	TGTGCCAGCAGCAAAGGGGAGGACACCGGGGAGCTGTTTTTT
TRBV12-3/TRBV12-4	few	.	TRBJ1-3	CASRPTESSGNTIYF	TGTGCCAGCAGGCCCACAGAGAGCTCTGGAAACACCATATATTTT
TRBV6-2/TRBV6-3	.	.	TRBJ2-5	CASSYNSPWETQYF	TGTGCCAGCAGTTACAACAGCCCTTGGGAGACCCAGTACTTC